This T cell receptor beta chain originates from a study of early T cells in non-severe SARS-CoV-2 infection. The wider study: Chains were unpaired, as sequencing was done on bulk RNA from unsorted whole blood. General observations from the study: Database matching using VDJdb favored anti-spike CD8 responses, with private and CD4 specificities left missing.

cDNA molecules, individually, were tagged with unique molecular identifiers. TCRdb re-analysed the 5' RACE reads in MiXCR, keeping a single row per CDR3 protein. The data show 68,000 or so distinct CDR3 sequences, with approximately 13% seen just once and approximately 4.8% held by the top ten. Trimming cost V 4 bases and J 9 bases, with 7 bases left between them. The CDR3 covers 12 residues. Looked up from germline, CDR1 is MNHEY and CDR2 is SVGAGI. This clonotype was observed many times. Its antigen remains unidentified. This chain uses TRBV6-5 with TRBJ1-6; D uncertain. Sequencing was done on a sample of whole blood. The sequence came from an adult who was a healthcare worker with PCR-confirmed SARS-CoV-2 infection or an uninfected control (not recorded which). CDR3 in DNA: TGTGCCAGCAGTTCCCCCGTTTCACCCCTCCACTTT. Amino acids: CASSSPVSPLHF.